Listed here are 21 T cell receptor beta chains from one sample, sequenced in a study of blood T cell repertoires in COVID-19. Some clones are missing from TCRdb's copy, which holds only in-frame ones; the method was immunoSEQ multiplex PCR. This repertoire shows 250,000 to 300,000 clones, roughly nine tenths found once; its top ten account for 2.2%. Sample: peripheral blood. The receptors were sampled from a woman in her 50s who had recovered from COVID-19.

This rearrangement joins TRBV19 to TRBJ1-1; TRBD1 aligns across 7 bases. V shed 5 bases and J 0 bases; nucleotides not matched to a gene: 12. CDR1 LNHDA and CDR2 SQIVND come from the germline V gene (reference sequence). The CDR3 covers 17 residues. In DNA, the CDR3 is TGTGCCAGTAGTTGGAGAGGGGGCGGCGGGGTGAACACTGAAGCTTTCTTT. This encodes CASSWRGGGGVNTEAFF. The full variable domain, rest sourced from reference TRBV19 and TRBJ1-1, is DGGITQSPKYLFRKEGQNVTLSCEQNLNHDAMYWYRQDPGQGLRLIYYSQIVNDFQKGDIAEGYSVSREKKESFPLTVTSAQKNPTAFYLCASSWRGGGGVNTEAFFGQGTRLTVV.

The J gene is TRBJ1-1, the V gene TRBV21-1; the table names TRBD1, a call not compared with the DNA. TRBV21-1 is labeled a pseudogene. The CDR3 extends over 17 amino acids. The CDR3, as DNA: TGTGCCAGCAGCAGCCCGGGACAGGGTCTCATCTTGGCTGAAGCTTTCTTT. Residues: CASSSPGQGLILAEAFF.

The V gene is TRBV11-2, the J gene TRBJ1-1; 7 positions match TRBD1. This CDR3 contains 12 residues. Germline-derived CDR1 and CDR2 are SGHAT and FQNNGV. V trimming: 7 bases; J trimming: 6 bases; junction bases outside the gene matches: 5. The CDR3 DNA reads TGTGCCAGCACTTACAGGGGCTCTGAAGCTTTCTTT. It translates to CASTYRGSEAFF.

The chain combines TRBV30 with TRBJ2-3; 7 bases are a match to TRBD2. V dropped 3 bases and J dropped 2; count of bases not matched to a gene: 17. The CDR3 consists of 18 residues. Germline V gene data show CDR1 as GTSNPN and CDR2 as SVGIG (reference sequence). The CDR3, as DNA: TGTGCCTGGAGACCCTGGGGTCCAGCGGGAACTCTCACAGATACGCAGTATTTT. Translation gives CAWRPWGPAGTLTDTQYF.

The chain recombines TRBV12-3 or TRBV12-4 with TRBJ2-1; D gene uncertain. The CDR3 runs 13 residues. V gave up 3 bases and J gave up 6 bases, with 9 bases separating them. The DNA for the CDR3 is TGTGCCAGCAGTTTCGTTAGAGGCAATGAGCAGTTCTTC. This codes for CASSFVRGNEQFF.

The chain links TRBV24-1 to TRBJ2-7; TRBD1 agrees at 9 bases. Unmatched junction bases numbered 1, after V lost 2 bases and J lost 0 bases. This CDR3 has 15 residues. Germline CDR1 reads KGHDR; CDR2 reads SFDVKD. CDR3 region: CATSDSGQGSYEQYF. CDR3 nucleotides: TGTGCCACCAGTGATTCGGGACAGGGCTCCTACGAGCAGTACTTC.

J is TRBJ2-7 and V is TRBV6-2 or TRBV6-3; 7 bases match TRBD1. Germline V gene lookup returns CDR1 MNHEY and CDR2 SVGEGT. V lost 4 bases, J lost 4 bases, and 13 bases stayed unmatched. This CDR3 is 16 amino acids long. CDR3 amino acids: CASSSPGRRGFYEQYF. The CDR3 DNA is TGTGCCAGCAGTTCCCCCGGCCGCAGGGGGTTTTACGAGCAGTACTTC.

This clone was seen more than once but under ten times. The V gene is TRBV5-4, the J gene TRBJ2-7; possible D gene TRBD1, 5 bases. V gave up 4 bases and J gave up 0 bases, with 14 bases separating them. This CDR3 is built from 15 residues. Germline values: CDR1 SGHNT, CDR2 YYREEE (reference sequence). In nucleotides, the CDR3 is TGTGCCAGCAGCCTCAGGGTCCGGAGCTCCTACGAGCAGTACTTC. Its protein product is CASSLRVRSSYEQYF.

CDR3 DNA: TGTGCCAGCAGCCGCGGTCGAGACAGGGGTTTACATTTT. Its protein is CASSRGRDRGLHF. This chain links TRBV5-6 with TRBJ1-5; 8 bases fit TRBD1. This CDR3 comprises 13 residues. Germline V CDR1 and CDR2: SGHDT, YYEEEE. V trimming: 4 bases; J trimming: 16 bases; junction bases outside the gene matches: 13. Based on the CDR3 plus reference TRBV5-6 and TRBJ1-5, the full variable domain is DAGVTQSPTHLIKTRGQQVTLRCSPKSGHDTVSWYQQALGQGPQFIFQYYEEEERQRGNFPDRFSGHQFPNYSSELNVNALLLGDSALYLCASSRGRDRGLHFGDGTRLSIL.

The genes are TRBV7-9 and TRBJ2-4, with D tentatively TRBD1 (5 bases). Looked up from germline, CDR1 is SEHNR and CDR2 is FQNEAQ (reference sequence). The germline V and J ends were trimmed by 5 bases and 2 bases, with 19 bases remaining between them. CDR3 size: 17 residues. CDR3: CASSPFRAGGSKNIQYF. The CDR3 nucleotides read TGTGCCAGCAGCCCGTTCAGGGCAGGTGGATCCAAAAACATTCAGTACTTC.

In DNA form, the CDR3 reads TGTGCCAGCAGCTCCCGGGACAGGGGCCCCTATGGCTACACCTTC. Translation gives CASSSRDRGPYGYTF. The chain combines TRBV7-9 with TRBJ1-2, with TRBD1 matching 10 bases. The CDR3 extends over 15 amino acids. The germline V gene encodes CDR1 SEHNR and CDR2 FQNEAQ (reference sequence). With 4 bases clipped from V and 4 bases from J, the junction kept 6 bases outside the gene matches.

The chain has TRBV11-1 and TRBJ1-2; D is unresolved. With 5 bases removed from V and 0 bases from J, the gap between germline ends came to 10 bases. CDR3 size: 14 residues. Per germline, CDR1 SGHAT and CDR2 FQDESV (reference sequence). The chain's CDR3 is CASSQIGANYGYTF. CDR3 DNA sequence: TGTGCCAGCAGCCAAATTGGAGCTAACTATGGCTACACCTTC.

This rearrangement joins TRBV5-1 to TRBJ1-1; 7 positions match TRBD1. CDR1 and CDR2 (germline): SGHRS, YFSETQ. CDR3 length: 15 residues. The V and J ends lost 0 bases and 4 bases, in that order; junction bases with no gene match: 6. The CDR3 spells CASSLGGAGGTEAFF. The CDR3 nucleotides read TGCGCCAGCAGCTTGGGGGGCGCAGGGGGCACTGAAGCTTTCTTT.

V and J are TRBV27 and TRBJ1-1; no definite D call. Trimming took 3 bases from V and 3 from J, leaving 8 bases between them. This CDR3 has 13 residues. Germline V gives CDR1 MNHEY, CDR2 SMNVEV (reference sequence). CDR3 residues: CASSFSEDTEAFF. The CDR3 DNA reads as TGTGCCAGCAGTTTTTCCGAGGACACTGAAGCTTTCTTT.

The chain carries TRBV5-5 and TRBJ1-5; possible D gene TRBD1, 5 bases. The ends were cut back, 2 bases at V and 0 bases at J, with 12 bases in the middle. The CDR3 extends over 16 amino acids. The germline gives CDR1 SGHKS, CDR2 YYEKEE (reference sequence). The chain's CDR3 is CASSLDPGVSNQPQHF. Written as DNA, the CDR3 is TGTGCCAGCAGCTTAGATCCGGGGGTTAGCAATCAGCCCCAGCATTTT.

The genes are TRBV2 and TRBJ2-1; D gene unclear. Germline lookup yields CDR1 SNHLY and CDR2 FYNNEI. Trimming removed 3 bases from V and 6 bases from J, with 9 bases in between. There are 13 residues in the CDR3. In nucleotides, the CDR3 is TGTGCCAGCAGTGACCTGAGAAGCAATGAGCAGTTCTTC. Its translation is CASSDLRSNEQFF.

The chain has TRBV6-5 and TRBJ2-1; TRBD1 is a possible D gene (6 bases). Trimming took off 8 bases at V and 7 bases at J, with 21 bases between the two ends. There are 15 residues in the CDR3. Looked up from germline, CDR1 is MNHEY and CDR2 is SVGAGI. The CDR3 sequence: CASGPGTWNSNEQFF. The CDR3 coding sequence is TGTGCCAGCGGGCCCGGGACATGGAATTCGAATGAGCAGTTCTTC.

This chain joins TRBV5-1 and TRBJ2-2; TRBD2 matches 12 bases. The CDR3 consists of 16 residues. Trimming at V came to 0 bases and at J to 4 bases, leaving 1 base not matched to a gene. CDR1 is SGHRS and CDR2 is YFSETQ in the germline V gene. The chain's CDR3 is CASSLGTSGITGELFF. In DNA form, the CDR3 reads TGCGCCAGCAGCTTGGGGACTAGCGGGATCACCGGGGAGCTGTTTTTT.

The chain carries TRBV5-6 and TRBJ1-2; D is unclear. Germline V gene lookup returns CDR1 SGHDT and CDR2 YYEEEE. V gave up 2 bases and J gave up 2 bases, with 7 bases separating them. The CDR3 spans 13 residues. CDR3 region: CASSLGGNYGYTF. The CDR3 DNA reads as TGTGCCAGCAGCTTAGGAGGGAACTATGGCTACACCTTC. The whole variable domain, remainder taken from reference TRBV5-6 and TRBJ1-2, is DAGVTQSPTHLIKTRGQQVTLRCSPKSGHDTVSWYQQALGQGPQFIFQYYEEEERQRGNFPDRFSGHQFPNYSSELNVNALLLGDSALYLCASSLGGNYGYTFGSGTRLTVV.

V usage is TRBV10-3 and J usage is TRBJ2-7; 9 nucleotides align to TRBD1. Germline V gene sequence: CDR1 ENHRY, CDR2 SYGVKD. The CDR3 runs to 13 residues. V gave up 5 bases and J gave up 6 bases; unmatched junction bases: 5. The CDR3 loop reads CAISPRQGGEQYF. Written as DNA, the CDR3 is TGTGCCATCAGTCCTAGACAGGGGGGCGAGCAGTACTTC.

In its sample, this clone was seen once. This same CDR3 is encoded by further DNA sequences in the sample. V and J are TRBV2 and TRBJ1-5; the D gene is possibly TRBD1 (6 bases). Germline V CDR1 and CDR2: SNHLY, FYNNEI. The CDR3 totals 13 residues. Trimming pared 6 bases from V and 4 bases from J, leaving 10 bases between. For the CDR3, the DNA is TGTGCCAGCAGACAGGGTGGTAATCAGCCCCAGCATTTT. It is translated as CASRQGGNQPQHF.